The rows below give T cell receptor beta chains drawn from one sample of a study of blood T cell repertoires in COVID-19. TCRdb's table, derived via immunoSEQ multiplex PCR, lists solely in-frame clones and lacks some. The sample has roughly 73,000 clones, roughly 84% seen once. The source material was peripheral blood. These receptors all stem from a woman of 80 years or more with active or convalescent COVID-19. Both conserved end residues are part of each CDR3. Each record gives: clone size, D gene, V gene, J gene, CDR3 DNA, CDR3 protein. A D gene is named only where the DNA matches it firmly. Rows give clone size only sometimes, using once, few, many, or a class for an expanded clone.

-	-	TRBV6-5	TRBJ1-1	TGTGCCAGCAGTCCCGGGACTACAGGGCACACTGAAGCTTTCTTT	CASSPGTTGHTEAFF
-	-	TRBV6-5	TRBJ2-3	TGTGCCAGCACTTCTAGCTCTACAGATACGCAGTATTTT	CASTSSSTDTQYF
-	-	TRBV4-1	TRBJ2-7	TGCGCCAGCAGCCAAGAATCGGGGGAGGGGGACGAGCAGTACTTC	CASSQESGEGDEQYF
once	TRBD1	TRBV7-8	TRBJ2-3	TGTGCCAGCAGCGCCACGGGGACAGGGGGCACAGATACGCAGTATTTT	CASSATGTGGTDTQYF
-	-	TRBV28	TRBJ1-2	TGTGCCAGCAGTTTATCGGGGAGCTATGGCTACACCTTC	CASSLSGSYGYTF
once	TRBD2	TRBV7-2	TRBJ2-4	TGTGCCAGCAGCTCATTACTAGCGGGGGGGCCTGGACGACGGCAGTACTTC	CASSSLLAGGPGRRQYF
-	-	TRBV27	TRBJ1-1	TGTGCCAGCAGTTACGGGCAGGGGAGATCTGAAGCTTTCTTT	CASSYGQGRSEAFF
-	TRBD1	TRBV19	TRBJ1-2	TGTGCCAGTAGTGTCGACAGGGCTCGTGGCTACACCTTC	CASSVDRARGYTF
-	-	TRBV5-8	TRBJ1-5	TGTGCCAGCAGCCGGACGAGGGATCAGCCCCAGCATTTT	CASSRTRDQPQHF
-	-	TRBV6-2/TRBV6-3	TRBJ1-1	TGTGCCAGCAGTTGGGAGGGGTTCACTGAAGCTTTCTTT	CASSWEGFTEAFF
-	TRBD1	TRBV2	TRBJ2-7	TGTGCCAGCAGTAACTACGGACAGGGGCCCTACGAGCAGTACTTC	CASSNYGQGPYEQYF
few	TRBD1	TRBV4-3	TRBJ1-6	TGCGCCAGCAGCCAATTTAAGGGGGCGCGTTCACCCCTCCACTTT	CASSQFKGARSPLHF
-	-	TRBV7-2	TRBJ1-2	TGTGCCAGCAGCTTAGTTCAGGGGTCTAACTATGGCTACACCTTC	CASSLVQGSNYGYTF